This record concerns one TCR beta chain sequence. No antigen is known for it. The junction does not match germline at one end; this may be a read error. The PCR employed 60 Vbeta primers together with 13 Jbeta primers. Sequenced by immunoSEQ multiplex PCR; TCRdb stores in-frame clones only, minus some. The data show some 120,000 clones, roughly 80% seen once. Germline-derived CDR1 and CDR2 are SEHNR and FQNEAQ (reference sequence). The CDR3 is 17 amino acids. This entry is derived from a study of cytomegalovirus exposure and HLA in healthy donors. Study results and caveats: HLA alleles were associated with 15,000 to 20,000 TCR beta sequences in a later analysis at 0.05 false discovery rate.

The receptor was isolated from a female donor in good health and CMV-seronegative. The sequenced sample was PBMCs. The chain employs TRBV7-9 and TRBJ1-6, with TRBD1 identical over 7 bases. The chain's CDR3 is CSSSFDTSGQYNSPLHF. For the CDR3, the DNA is TGTTCCAGCAGCTTTGACACATCGGGACAGTATAATTCACCCCTCCACTTT.